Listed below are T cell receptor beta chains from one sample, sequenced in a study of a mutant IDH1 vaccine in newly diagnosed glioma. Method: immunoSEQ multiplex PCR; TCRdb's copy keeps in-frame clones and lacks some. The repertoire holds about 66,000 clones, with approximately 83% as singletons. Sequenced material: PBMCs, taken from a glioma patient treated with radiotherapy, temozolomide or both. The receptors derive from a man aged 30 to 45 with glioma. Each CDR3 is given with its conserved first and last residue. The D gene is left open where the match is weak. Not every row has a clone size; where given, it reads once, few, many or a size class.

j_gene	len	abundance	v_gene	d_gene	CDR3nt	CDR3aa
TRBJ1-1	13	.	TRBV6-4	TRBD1	TGTGCCAGCAGTGCGGGACAGTTCACTGAAGCTTTCTTT	CASSAGQFTEAFF
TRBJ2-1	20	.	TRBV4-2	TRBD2	TGTGCCAGCAGCCAACGTAGGACTAGCGGGGGGACTAAAATCTACAATGAGCAGTTCTTC	CASSQRRTSGGTKIYNEQFF
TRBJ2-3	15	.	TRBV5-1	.	TGCGCCAGCAGCTTCACTAGTGCGGGTTCTGAGGCGCAGTATTTT	CASSFTSAGSEAQYF
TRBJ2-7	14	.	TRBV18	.	TGTGCCAGCTCACCACCGGGGGCTACCTACGAGCAGTACTTC	CASSPPGATYEQYF
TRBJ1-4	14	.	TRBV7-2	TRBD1	TGTGCCAGCAGCTCGGACAGGGGAGGAGAAAAACTGTTTTTT	CASSSDRGGEKLFF
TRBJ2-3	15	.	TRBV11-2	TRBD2	TGTGCCAGCCACCGGGAGGCGGCGAGCACAGATACGCAGTATTTT	CASHREAASTDTQYF
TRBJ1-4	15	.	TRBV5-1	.	TGCGCCAGCAGCTTGGACAGCGCAACTAATGAAAAACTGTTTTTT	CASSLDSATNEKLFF
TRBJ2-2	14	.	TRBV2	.	TGTGCCAGCAGTCAAGCGGTAAACACCGGGGAGCTGTTTTTT	CASSQAVNTGELFF
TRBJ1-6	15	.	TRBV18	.	TGTGCCAGCTCACCTGGGCAGATCATTAATTCACCCCTCCACTTT	CASSPGQIINSPLHF
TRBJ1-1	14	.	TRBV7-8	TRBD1	TGTGCCAGCAGCCCGCGGGACAGGGGTCTGAGAGCTTTCTTT	CASSPRDRGLRAFF
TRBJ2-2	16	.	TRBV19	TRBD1	TGTGCCAGTAGTTCGGGACAGGGGGCGAACACCGGGGAGCTGTTTTTT	CASSSGQGANTGELFF
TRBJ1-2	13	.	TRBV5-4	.	TGTGCCAGCAGCTTGGTGGTAGATTATGGCTACACCTTC	CASSLVVDYGYTF
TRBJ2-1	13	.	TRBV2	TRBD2	TGTGCCAGCAGTGAGGAGCGGGGGGTTGAGCAGTTCTTC	CASSEERGVEQFF
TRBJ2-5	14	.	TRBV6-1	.	TGTGCCAGCAGGGAGACAGGTTCTAAAGAGACCCAGTACTTC	CASRETGSKETQYF
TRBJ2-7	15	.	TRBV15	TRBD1	TGTGCCACCAGCAGAACCGGGACAGGGCTCTACGAGCAGTACTTC	CATSRTGTGLYEQYF
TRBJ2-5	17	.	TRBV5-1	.	TGCGCCAGCAGCTCTGGACCGGCAGGGAAGATTCAAGAGACCCAGTACTTC	CASSSGPAGKIQETQYF
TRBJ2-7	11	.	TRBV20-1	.	TGCAGTGGTGGCAGGGACTACGAGCAGTACTTC	CSGGRDYEQYF
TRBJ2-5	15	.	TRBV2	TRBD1	TGTGCCAGCACCGGTCGGACAGGGGGTGGGGAGACCCAGTACTTC	CASTGRTGGGETQYF
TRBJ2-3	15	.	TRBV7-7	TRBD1	TGTGCCAGCAGCTTAGGGACAGGGTCGGAAGATACGCAGTATTTT	CASSLGTGSEDTQYF
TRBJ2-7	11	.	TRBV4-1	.	TGCGCCACCCGGCAAGGGCACGAGCAGTACTTC	CATRQGHEQYF
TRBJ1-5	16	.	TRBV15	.	TGTGCCACCAGCAGAGATAGGATGTCGGGCAATCAGCCCCAGCATTTT	CATSRDRMSGNQPQHF
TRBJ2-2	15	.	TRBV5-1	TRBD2	TGCGCCAGCAGCGGGACTAGCGGGGGGACCGGGGAGCTGTTTTTT	CASSGTSGGTGELFF
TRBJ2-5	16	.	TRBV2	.	TGTGCCAGCAGTGGGGGGGGACACGTGTACCAAGAGACCCAGTACTTC	CASSGGGHVYQETQYF
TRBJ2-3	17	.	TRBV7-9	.	TGTGCCAGCAGCTTAGCGACCGTAGCCTTCGGCACAGATACGCAGTATTTT	CASSLATVAFGTDTQYF
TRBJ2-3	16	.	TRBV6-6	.	TGTGCCAGCAGTTACGTCCCGGCCACAGAAGGAGATACGCAGTATTTT	CASSYVPATEGDTQYF
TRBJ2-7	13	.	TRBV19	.	TGTGCCAGTAGTATATCGCGTTCCTACGAGCAGTACTTC	CASSISRSYEQYF
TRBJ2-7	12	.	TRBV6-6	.	TGTGCCTGCGGGATAGGGACTTCATTTCTGTACTTC	CACGIGTSFLYF
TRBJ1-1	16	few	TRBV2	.	TGTGCCAGCAGTGATGGGGGGGGGTATTTGAACACTGAAGCTTTCTTT	CASSDGGGYLNTEAFF
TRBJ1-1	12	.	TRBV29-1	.	TGCAGCGCCGGACAGTTGAACACTGAAGCTTTCTTT	CSAGQLNTEAFF
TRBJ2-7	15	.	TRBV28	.	TGTGCCAGCAGCCCGGTCGGGGGATCCACCGACGAGCAGTACTTC	CASSPVGGSTDEQYF
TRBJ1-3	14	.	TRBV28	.	TGTGCCAGCAGTCCTATGGGGAAGGGAAACACCATATATTTT	CASSPMGKGNTIYF
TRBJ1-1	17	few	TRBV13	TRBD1	TGTGCCAGCAGCCCTGGGGACAGATGGGCGAGGGATCTCGAAGCTTTCTTT	CASSPGDRWARDLEAFF
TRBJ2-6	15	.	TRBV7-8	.	TGTGCCAGCACTGGGTCCCGTTCTGGGGCCAACGTCCTGACTTTC	CASTGSRSGANVLTF
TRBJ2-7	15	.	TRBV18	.	TGTGCCAGCTCGCACGGGGACACGGTAACCTACGAGCAGTACTTC	CASSHGDTVTYEQYF
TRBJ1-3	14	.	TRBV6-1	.	TGTGCCAGCACACAGGGTGGCTCTGGAAACACCATATATTTT	CASTQGGSGNTIYF
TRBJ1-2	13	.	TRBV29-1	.	TGCAGCGTTGGAGCCGCTGCAAACTATGGCTACACCTTC	CSVGAAANYGYTF
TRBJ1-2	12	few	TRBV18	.	TGTGCCAGCTCAGAGGCGACCTATGGCTACACCTTC	CASSEATYGYTF
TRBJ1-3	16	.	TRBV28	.	TGTGCCAGCAGTTTTGGAGGGATAGGCTCTGGAAACACCATATATTTT	CASSFGGIGSGNTIYF
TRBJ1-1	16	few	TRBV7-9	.	TGTGCCAGTAAACAATGGCCGGGGTTTCAGGACGCTGGGGCTTTCTTT	CASKQWPGFQDAGAFF
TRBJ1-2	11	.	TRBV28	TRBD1	TGTGCCAGCAGTCCGGACAGGAGACGCACCTTC	CASSPDRRRTF
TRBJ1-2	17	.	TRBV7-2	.	TGTGCCAGCAGCCGCCACCTCCTCAGCGCTACTAACTATGGCTACACCTTC	CASSRHLLSATNYGYTF
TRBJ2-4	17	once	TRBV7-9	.	TGTGCCAGCAGCTTAGAAGGGGGGCCTCTAGCCAAAAACATTCAGTACTTC	CASSLEGGPLAKNIQYF
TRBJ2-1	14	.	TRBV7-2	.	TGTGCCAGCAGCTTTCGACGACAGGACAATGAGCAGTTCTTC	CASSFRRQDNEQFF
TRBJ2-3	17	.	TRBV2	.	TGTGCCAGCAGTGTCCTCGAGGGGGCGGGAACACCGGATACGCAGTATTTT	CASSVLEGAGTPDTQYF
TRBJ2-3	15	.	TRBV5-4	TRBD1	TGTGCCAGCAGCTTTTTGGGCAGGGGGTCAGATACGCAGTATTTT	CASSFLGRGSDTQYF
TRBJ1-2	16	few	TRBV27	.	TGTGCCAGCAGTCCCCTTCAAGGGGCGGGGACTTATGGCTACACCTTC	CASSPLQGAGTYGYTF
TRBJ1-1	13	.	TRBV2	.	TGTGCCAGCACCACGGACAGAAACACTGAAGCTTTCTTT	CASTTDRNTEAFF
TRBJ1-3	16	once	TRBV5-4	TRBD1	TGTGCCAGCAGCGGTACTGGGACAGGGGGGGGAAACACCATATATTTT	CASSGTGTGGGNTIYF
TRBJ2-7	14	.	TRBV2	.	TGTGCCAGCAGTGAATTTCTTGACACCTACGAGCAGTACTTC	CASSEFLDTYEQYF
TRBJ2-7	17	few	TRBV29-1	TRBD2	TGCAGCGTTGTGTCGGGTGTGGAGGGACTAGCCGCCTACGAGCAGTACTTC	CSVVSGVEGLAAYEQYF
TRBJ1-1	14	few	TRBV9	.	TGTGCCAGCAGCGTAGATCGTGTGAACACTGAAGCTTTCTTT	CASSVDRVNTEAFF
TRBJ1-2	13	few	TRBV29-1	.	TGCAGCGTTGATACAGGCTCCGCGGCTGGCTACACCTTC	CSVDTGSAAGYTF
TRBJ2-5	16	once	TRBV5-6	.	TGTGCCAGCAGCCGGGACGTCCCTGGACCGCCCTCCTCCCAGTACTTC	CASSRDVPGPPSSQYF